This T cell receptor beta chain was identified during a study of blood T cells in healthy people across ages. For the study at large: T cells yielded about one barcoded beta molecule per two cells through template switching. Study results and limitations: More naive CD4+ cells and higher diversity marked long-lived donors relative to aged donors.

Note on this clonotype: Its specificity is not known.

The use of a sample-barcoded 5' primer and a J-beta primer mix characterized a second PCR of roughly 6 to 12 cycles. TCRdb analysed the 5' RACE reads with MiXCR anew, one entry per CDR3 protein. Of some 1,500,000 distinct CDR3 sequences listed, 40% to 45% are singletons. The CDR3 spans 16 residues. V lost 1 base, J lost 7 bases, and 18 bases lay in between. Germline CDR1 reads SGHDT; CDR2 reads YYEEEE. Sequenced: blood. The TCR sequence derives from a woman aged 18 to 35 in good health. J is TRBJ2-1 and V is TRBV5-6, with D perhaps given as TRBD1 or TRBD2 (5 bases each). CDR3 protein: CASSLPHRGRGNEQFF. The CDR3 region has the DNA TGTGCCAGCAGCTTGCCGCATCGGGGACGCGGGAATGAGCAGTTCTTC.